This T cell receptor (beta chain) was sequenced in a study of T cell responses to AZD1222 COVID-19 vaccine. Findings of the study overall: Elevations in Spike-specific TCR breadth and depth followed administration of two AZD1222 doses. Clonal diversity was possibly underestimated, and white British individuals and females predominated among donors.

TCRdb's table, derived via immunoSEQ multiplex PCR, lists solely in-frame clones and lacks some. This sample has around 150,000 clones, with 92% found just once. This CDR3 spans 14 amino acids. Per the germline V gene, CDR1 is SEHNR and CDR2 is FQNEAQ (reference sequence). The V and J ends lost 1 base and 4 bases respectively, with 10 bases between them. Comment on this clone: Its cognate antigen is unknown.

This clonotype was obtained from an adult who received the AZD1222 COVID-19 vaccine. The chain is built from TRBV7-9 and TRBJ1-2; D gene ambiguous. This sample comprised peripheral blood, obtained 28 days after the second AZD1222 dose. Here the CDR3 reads CASSLDRGPYGYTF. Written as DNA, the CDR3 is TGTGCCAGCAGCTTAGATCGGGGTCCCTATGGCTACACCTTC.